This TCR beta chain was retrieved from a study of human T cells and chemical hapten exposure. This clonotype was seen a few times. The V end was cut by 6 bases, the J end by 4 bases, with 15 bases between. The CDR3 is 14 amino acids. Germline V gives CDR1 MNHEY, CDR2 SVGEGT. The sample's time point: pre-sensitization, week 0. As for treatment: therapeutic diphenylcyclopropenone sensitization with weekly scalp DPC. As handled by the study authors: Samples contained a median of about 100,000 TCRs, with a range of about 23,224 to 700,000. TCRdb re-called the RACE reads through MiXCR, storing one row per CDR3 protein. The V and J calls and clone size come from TCRdb's table, not from the authors' own analysis. This repertoire shows approximately 370,000 distinct CDR3 sequences, around 5% found once; its top ten account for under 9.5%.

The chain uses TRBV6-2 or TRBV6-3 and TRBJ1-1; D gene ambiguous. The source material was whole blood, sampled in connection with sensitization to the hapten diphenylcyclopropenone (DPC). The source of this sequence is a woman aged 18-29 years with alopecia areata. Some clones in this sample may be carry-over from other donors' samples. CDR3 nucleotides: TGTGCCAGCAGCACGACCGTCCCGGCCACTGAAGCTTTCTTT. Residues: CASSTTVPATEAFF.